Following are 32 T cell receptor beta chains from one sample sequenced in a study of post-analysis software for immune sequencing data. Study observations and caveats: The study found TRBV5-6, TRBV5-1 and TRBV20-1 among about five TRBV segments more frequent in patients than controls.

TCR beta cDNA libraries included unique molecular identifiers. TCRdb reprocessed the PCR reads with MiXCR, giving one entry per CDR3 protein. The sample shows hundreds of thousands of distinct CDR3 sequences, less than 35% of them seen only once. Antigens of these TCRs are unknown. Sequenced sample: blood. These receptors were taken from a girl aged 10 to 17 with multiple sclerosis.

This clonotype was recorded many times. The rearrangement uses TRBV7-2 and TRBJ2-7; 10 nucleotides agree with TRBD1. V was clipped by 5 bases and J by 4 bases; unmatched bases: 8. Germline CDR1 and CDR2: SGHTA and FQGNSA. This CDR3 region has 15 residues. This CDR3 is CASSASGTGVYEQYF. The CDR3 DNA reads as TGTGCCAGCAGCGCCTCCGGGACAGGGGTATACGAGCAGTACTTC. Drawing the rest from reference TRBV7-2 and TRBJ2-7, the complete variable domain is GAGVSQSPSNKVTEKGKDVELRCDPISGHTALYWYRQSLGQGLEFLIYFQGNSAPDKSGLPSDRFSAERTGGSVSTLTIQRTQQEDSAVYLCASSASGTGVYEQYFGPGTRLTVT.

The chain uses TRBV12-3 or TRBV12-4 and TRBJ2-3; D is undetermined. Between the trimmed V and J ends, which lost 2 bases and 4 bases, there was a span of 13 bases. The CDR3 extends over 15 amino acids. CDR3: CASSLFGDEADTQYF. As DNA, the CDR3 is TGTGCCAGCAGTTTATTTGGCGACGAAGCAGATACGCAGTATTTT.

The chain is built from TRBV12-3 or TRBV12-4 and TRBJ2-2; 7 nucleotides line up with TRBD2. The CDR3 has 14 amino acids. Trimming took 4 bases from V and 7 from J; bases not matched to a gene: 6. For the CDR3, the DNA is TGTGCCAGCAGTTCCAGCGGGAAGGACGGGGAGCTGTTTTTT. Amino acid sequence: CASSSSGKDGELFF.

Comments on this clonotype: A read error may account for a junction end that differs from germline. In DNA, the CDR3 is TGTGCCAGCAGTTACTCTTCCCCGGGAGGGGATACGCGGTATTTT. Translating gives CASSYSSPGGDTRYF. V is TRBV6-2 or TRBV6-3 and J is TRBJ2-3; 8 bases are shared with TRBD2. This CDR3 spans 15 amino acids. Looked up from germline, CDR1 is MNHEY and CDR2 is SVGEGT.

This clonotype was seen only a few times. The CDR3 loop is CAISVGREKYGYTF. The CDR3 DNA follows: TGTGCCATCAGTGTGGGGCGAGAAAAGTATGGCTACACCTTC. The genes are TRBV10-3 and TRBJ1-2; weak D call: TRBD1 (5 bases). The CDR3 loop spans 14 amino acids. The V end was cut by 4 bases, the J end by 5 bases, with 14 bases between. Germline V gives CDR1 ENHRY, CDR2 SYGVKD.

About this clonotype itself: A read error may produce the germline difference seen at one junction end. The chain joins TRBV5-1 to TRBJ1-4; no firm D call. Germline CDR1 is SGHRS and CDR2 is YFSETQ. The length of the CDR3 is 15 residues. The CDR3 DNA sequence: TGCGCCAGCAGCTTGTTTGGGGAAACTAATGAGAAACTGTTTTTT. Its protein is CASSLFGETNEKLFF.

This rearrangement joins TRBV29-1 to TRBJ1-2; 7 nucleotides line up with TRBD1. Looked up from germline, CDR1 is SQVTM and CDR2 is ANQGSEA. The CDR3 is 13 amino acids. After removal of 3 bases from V and 5 bases from J, the junction contained 6 bases not matched to a gene. CDR3 bases: TGCAGCGTTGAGGACAGGCGCCTATATGGCTACACCTTC. Translating it yields CSVEDRRLYGYTF.

This clonotype was seen repeatedly, ten times or more. This sequence joins TRBV6-5 and TRBJ1-2; possible D gene TRBD1, 6 bases. CDR1 MNHEY and CDR2 SVGAGI come from the germline V gene. The CDR3 covers 18 residues. Trimming stripped 0 bases from V and 8 bases from J, with 25 bases between. CDR3 residues: CASSYSSRLNREIDGYTF. CDR3 nucleotide sequence: TGTGCCAGCAGTTACTCGAGTCGTCTTAACAGGGAAATAGACGGCTACACCTTC.

This clonotype was recorded a few times. At one boundary the junction diverges from the germline segment, which might be a read error. V and J are TRBV7-2 and TRBJ2-7, with D perhaps TRBD2 (6 bases). The CDR3 is 14 amino acids. CDR1 is SGHTA and CDR2 is FQGNSA in the germline V gene. The CDR3 loop reads CANSLAGSAHEQYF. As DNA, the CDR3 is TGTGCCAACAGCTTAGCCGGGAGTGCCCACGAGCAGTACTTC.

The J gene is TRBJ2-5, the V gene TRBV7-9, with TRBD1 matching over 8 bases. Trimming took 4 bases from V and 5 from J; bases not matched to a gene: 12. This CDR3 has 16 amino acids. Looked up from germline, CDR1 is SEHNR and CDR2 is FQNEAQ (reference sequence). The CDR3 loop is CASSSSLARGLETQYF. The CDR3 DNA reads as TGTGCCAGCAGCTCTAGTCTTGCCAGGGGGCTCGAGACCCAGTACTTC.

This clonotype turned up a few times. The rearrangement uses TRBV9 and TRBJ1-1; tentative D call: TRBD1 (5 bases). V was clipped by 4 bases and J by 0 bases, with 13 bases between them. The CDR3 is made up of 15 amino acids. Germline V gene sequence: CDR1 SGDLS, CDR2 YYNGEE. The CDR3 is CASSLKGRMNTEAFF. The CDR3 bases are TGTGCCAGCAGCCTAAAGGGACGTATGAACACTGAAGCTTTCTTT.

This clonotype turned up a few times. The CDR3 nucleotides read TGCAGTGCTAGAGACCCTACGGAGCAGGGCTGGTATGAGCAGTTCTTC. Amino acid sequence: CSARDPTEQGWYEQFF. This chain connects TRBV20-1 to TRBJ2-1, with D maybe TRBD1 (5 bases). From germline, CDR1 is DFQATT and CDR2 SNEGSKA (reference sequence). Trimming cost V 0 bases and J 8 bases, with 20 bases left between them. There are 16 residues in the CDR3.

There are many counts of this clonotype. The gene calls are TRBV20-1 and TRBJ2-7; D remains unclear. This CDR3 is 13 amino acids long. Trimming took off 8 bases at V and 0 bases at J, with 14 bases between the two ends. Germline loops: CDR1 DFQATT, CDR2 SNEGSKA (reference sequence). This chain's CDR3 is CSLLPGGSYEQYF. DNA for the CDR3: TGCAGTTTGCTCCCTGGCGGCTCCTACGAGCAGTACTTC.

The rearrangement joins TRBV5-5 to TRBJ2-7; D not resolved. CDR3 length equals 16 residues. In germline, CDR1 is SGHKS, CDR2 YYEKEE (reference sequence). Trimming stripped 0 bases from V and 3 bases from J, with 16 bases between. This CDR3 reads CASSLAGASSYYEQYF. The DNA of the CDR3 is TGTGCCAGCAGCTTGGCCGGTGCGAGCTCCTACTACGAGCAGTACTTC.

CDR3 region: CASSPVEGDWETQYF. For the CDR3, the DNA is TGTGCCAGCAGTCCAGTCGAGGGGGATTGGGAGACCCAGTACTTC. The genes are TRBV12-3 or TRBV12-4 and TRBJ2-5, with D possibly matching TRBD1 (6 bases). Trimming took off 5 bases at V and 5 bases at J, with 18 bases between the two ends. The CDR3 contains 15 residues.

This clonotype occurred a few times. The J gene is TRBJ2-1, the V gene TRBV29-1; 13 bases align to TRBD2. This CDR3 is built from 14 residues. The germline gives CDR1 SQVTM, CDR2 ANQGSEA. Germline trimming cut 6 bases from V and 7 bases from J; bases unmatched to any gene: 6. This CDR3 reads CSVTGLAGVNEQFF. As DNA, the CDR3 is TGCAGCGTGACAGGACTAGCGGGAGTTAATGAGCAGTTCTTC.

This clonotype was observed a handful of times. V gene TRBV24-1 combines with J gene TRBJ2-1; maybe TRBD2 (6 bases). Trimming removed 3 bases at V and 0 bases at J, with 14 bases between. The CDR3 runs to 17 residues. The germline CDR1 and CDR2 sequences are KGHDR and SFDVKD. The CDR3 region has the DNA TGTGCCACCAGTGATCCTAGCGCCCAGAGCTCCTACAATGAGCAGTTCTTC. Residues: CATSDPSAQSSYNEQFF.

The gene calls are TRBV10-3 and TRBJ1-1, with 8 nucleotides matching TRBD1. This CDR3 spans 13 amino acids. The V and J ends lost 8 bases and 3 bases, in that order; junction bases with no gene match: 5. Germline-derived CDR1 and CDR2 are ENHRY and SYGVKD. The CDR3 here is CAIEDREDTEAFF. The CDR3 bases are TGTGCCATCGAGGACAGGGAGGACACTGAAGCTTTCTTT.

This clonotype was recorded a few times. The chain recombines TRBV6-5 with TRBJ2-3, with a weak D call TRBD2 (5 bases). CDR1 and CDR2 from the germline V gene are MNHEY and SVGAGI. The CDR3 is 15 residues long. Trimming stripped 6 bases from V and 0 bases from J, with 13 bases between. The CDR3 here is CASSLGLTSTDTQYF. The DNA of the CDR3 is TGTGCCAGCAGCCTCGGACTGACTAGCACAGATACGCAGTATTTT.

This clonotype was observed a handful of times. V usage is TRBV18 and J usage is TRBJ2-7; 8 nucleotides line up with TRBD2. The CDR3 contains 17 residues. V shed 6 bases, J shed 3 bases, and the junction held 16 bases outside the gene matches. The germline gives CDR1 KGHSH, CDR2 LQKENI. The CDR3 DNA reads as TGTGCCAGCTCCCCATCCTTACCCGTCGGGGGGGTCTACGAGCAGTACTTC. The encoded protein is CASSPSLPVGGVYEQYF. Using reference TRBV18 and TRBJ2-7 for the parts outside the CDR3, the full variable domain is NAGVMQNPRHLVRRRGQEARLRCSPMKGHSHVYWYRQLPEEGLKFMVYLQKENIIDESGMPKERFSAEFPKEGPSILRIQQVVRGDSAAYFCASSPSLPVGGVYEQYFGPGTRLTVT.

With respect to this clonotype: One junction end disagrees with the germline gene, perhaps due to a read error. The rearrangement uses TRBV10-3 and TRBJ2-5, with D perhaps assigned TRBD1 or TRBD2 (6 bases each). Germline V lookup: CDR1 ENHRY, CDR2 SYGVKD. The CDR3 has 15 residues. Here the CDR3 DNA reads TGTGCCATCAGCACCACGGGACGGGGGCAAGAGGCCCAGTACTTC. Its translation: CAISTTGRGQEAQYF.

This sequence joins TRBV4-2 and TRBJ2-1; D is unclear. The J call may not be correct, given that the DNA end is closer to TRBJ2-7. CDR1 and CDR2 from the germline V gene are LGHNA and YNFKEQ. The CDR3 totals 15 residues. The chain's CDR3 is CASSPGLSSYNEQYF. CDR3 DNA: TGTGCCAGCAGCCCCGGTCTGAGCTCCTACAATGAGCAGTACTTC.

This clonotype occurred a few times. The V and J genes are TRBV6-1 and TRBJ1-4; D remains ambiguous. The germline CDR1 and CDR2 sequences are MNHNS and SASEGT. V dropped 2 bases and J dropped 8 bases, with 15 bases sitting between them. The CDR3 extends over 15 amino acids. CDR3 DNA: TGTGCCAGCAGTGAATATGAACACCGGCGGGAAAAACTGTTTTTT. This codes for CASSEYEHRREKLFF.

The chain carries TRBV5-4 and TRBJ2-7, with 14 positions matching TRBD2. CDR3 length equals 16 residues. The V gene's germline CDR1 is SGHNT and CDR2 YYREEE (reference sequence). J gave up 6 bases and V 4 bases, and 9 bases lay outside the gene matches. CDR3 sequence: CASSLGGLAGVSEQYF. CDR3 coding DNA: TGTGCCAGCAGCCTAGGGGGACTAGCGGGAGTCTCCGAGCAGTACTTC.

The J gene is TRBJ2-1, the V gene TRBV7-9; D remains unclear. V dropped 6 bases and J dropped 6 bases, with 21 bases sitting between them. The CDR3 has 16 amino acids. Germline-derived CDR1 and CDR2 are SEHNR and FQNEAQ (reference sequence). In DNA form, the CDR3 reads TGTGCCAGCAGTTCGCCAGGCGGCCTAGAGGTCAATGAGCAGTTCTTC. Translation: CASSSPGGLEVNEQFF.

CDR3 sequence: CASSQVMGSQLSYEQYF. For the CDR3, the DNA is TGCGCCAGCAGCCAAGTCATGGGCAGCCAACTTTCCTACGAGCAGTACTTC. The gene calls are TRBV4-3 and TRBJ2-7; D call uncertain. Trimming stripped 1 base from V and 1 base from J, with 17 bases between. Germline V gives CDR1 LGHNA, CDR2 YSLEER. The CDR3 consists of 17 residues.

This clonotype was found once. The rearrangement uses TRBV6-5 and TRBJ2-5; 14 bases fit TRBD2. The CDR3 has 15 residues. The germline V gene encodes CDR1 MNHEY and CDR2 SVGAGI. The J segment lost 11 bases and the V segment lost 2 bases, leaving 7 bases of the junction unmatched. The CDR3 sequence is CASSYGTSGRAEQYF. In DNA form, the CDR3 reads TGTGCCAGCAGTTACGGGACTAGCGGGAGAGCTGAGCAGTACTTC.

The sample holds many counts of this clonotype. The chain is built from TRBV6-2 or TRBV6-3 and TRBJ2-7, with TRBD2 matching over 8 bases. V was clipped by 7 bases and J by 0 bases; unmatched bases: 11. The CDR3 consists of 16 residues. Looked up from germline, CDR1 is MNHEY and CDR2 is SVGEGT. Here the CDR3 reads CASIPHPSGSSYEQYF. The CDR3 nucleotides are TGTGCCAGCATCCCTCACCCCAGCGGGAGCTCCTACGAGCAGTACTTC.

The chain employs TRBV28 and TRBJ2-1; 8 bases are a match to TRBD2. Trimming took 6 bases from V and 13 from J; bases not matched to a gene: 11. CDR1 and CDR2 from the germline V gene are MDHEN and SYDVKM. The CDR3 has 13 residues. CDR3 in amino acids: CASSHPRREDQFF. The CDR3 coding sequence is TGTGCCAGCAGCCACCCCCGGCGGGAGGACCAGTTCTTC.

This clonotype was found a few times. The genes are TRBV6-5 and TRBJ1-4; the D gene is possibly TRBD1 (6 bases). Per the germline V gene, CDR1 is MNHEY and CDR2 is SVGAGI. This CDR3 comprises 13 residues. V dropped 6 bases and J dropped 7 bases, with 12 bases sitting between them. CDR3 in amino acids: CASRPTGIEKLFF. The DNA for the CDR3 is TGTGCCAGCAGACCCACAGGGATTGAAAAACTGTTTTTT.

The CDR3 loop reads CASSEGREGDEQFF. CDR3 coding DNA: TGCGCCAGCAGTGAGGGGCGGGAGGGGGATGAGCAGTTCTTC. The chain is built from TRBV10-1 and TRBJ2-1; 9 bases align to TRBD2. The CDR3 spans 14 residues. Germline V gives CDR1 WNHNN, CDR2 SYGVQD (reference sequence). J gave up 8 bases and V 2 bases, and 4 bases lay outside the gene matches.

There are many counts of this clonotype. The rearrangement joins TRBV29-1 to TRBJ2-3; 12 bases line up with TRBD2. The germline V gene encodes CDR1 SQVTM and CDR2 ANQGSEA. There are 14 residues in the CDR3. Germline trimming cut 6 bases from V and 4 bases from J; bases unmatched to any gene: 5. The CDR3 loop is CSVVTSGSADTQYF. The CDR3 DNA is TGCAGCGTCGTGACTAGCGGGAGCGCAGATACGCAGTATTTT.